Following are 27 T cell receptor beta chains from one sample sequenced in a study of T cell changes during pregnancy in multiple sclerosis. This table comes from immunoSEQ multiplex PCR, and its TCRdb copy is limited to in-frame clones, with some not included. The sample comprises about 44,000 clones, 85% to 95% of which are singletons, and approximately 1.2% rests with the top ten. Sequencing was carried out using peripheral blood. These receptors came from a female donor with multiple sclerosis, enrolled in a pregnancy study.

J is TRBJ2-1 and V is TRBV30; 8 nucleotides match TRBD2. Germline CDR1 reads GTSNPN; CDR2 reads SVGIG (reference sequence). Trimming removed 5 bases from V and 5 bases from J; junction bases left unmatched: 23. There are 19 residues in the CDR3. CDR3 bases: TGTGCCTGGGGGGGCAGCATAGCGGGATATCCAAGCTATCACAATGAGCAGTTCTTC. It codes for CAWGGSIAGYPSYHNEQFF.

This chain connects TRBV6-5 to TRBJ2-5, with D perhaps matching TRBD1 (5 bases). The CDR3 has 15 residues. CDR1 and CDR2 from the germline V gene are MNHEY and SVGAGI. V dropped 0 bases and J dropped 4 bases, with 12 bases sitting between them. DNA of the CDR3: TGTGCCAGCAGTTACTCGATAAGGGGCCCAGAGACCCAGTACTTC. This encodes CASSYSIRGPETQYF.

The J gene is TRBJ2-7, the V gene TRBV27, with 7 bases aligning to TRBD2. Germline-derived CDR1 and CDR2 are MNHEY and SMNVEV (reference sequence). This CDR3 is built from 15 residues. The V and J ends lost 5 bases and 3 bases, in that order; junction bases with no gene match: 10. The CDR3 region is CASSTPSTSDYEQYF. In DNA, the CDR3 is TGTGCCAGCAGTACCCCTTCTACTAGCGACTACGAGCAGTACTTC.

V and J are TRBV27 and TRBJ2-5, with D uncertain. Trimming pared 6 bases from V and 4 bases from J, leaving 12 bases between. From germline, CDR1 is MNHEY and CDR2 SMNVEV (reference sequence). The CDR3 loop spans 13 amino acids. The CDR3 spells CASSSRWRETQYF. The CDR3 DNA reads as TGTGCCAGCAGCTCTCGGTGGAGAGAGACCCAGTACTTC.

This sequence joins TRBV7-9 and TRBJ2-7, with D hard to call. V lost 5 bases to trimming and J lost 3 bases, with 8 bases between them. The germline gives CDR1 SEHNR, CDR2 FQNEAQ (reference sequence). CDR3 length: 12 residues. For the CDR3, the DNA is TGTGCCAGCAGCGCAACGCTCTACGAGCAGTACTTC. It specifies CASSATLYEQYF.

The chain couples TRBV30 to TRBJ2-2; unclear D gene. The CDR3 spans 14 residues. The V and J ends lost 4 bases and 0 bases respectively, with 9 bases between them. Per germline, CDR1 GTSNPN and CDR2 SVGIG (reference sequence). Here the CDR3 reads CAWTRSPNTGELFF. Here the CDR3 DNA reads TGTGCCTGGACCCGGAGCCCGAACACCGGGGAGCTGTTTTTT.

V is TRBV4-2 and J is TRBJ1-5; D is uncertain. CDR3 length: 13 amino acids. Germline V gene lookup returns CDR1 LGHNA and CDR2 YNFKEQ. V was clipped by 4 bases and J by 2 bases, with 6 bases between them. The CDR3 DNA is TGTGCCAGCAGCCCTGACCGCAATCAGCCCCAGCATTTT. Its protein product is CASSPDRNQPQHF.

This clone has only one observation. The chain combines TRBV20-1 with TRBJ2-7; D uncertain. The CDR3 runs to 11 residues. Trimming stripped 3 bases from V and 6 bases from J, with 9 bases between. Looked up from germline, CDR1 is DFQATT and CDR2 is SNEGSKA (reference sequence). The CDR3 region is CSASIIREQYF. The CDR3, as DNA: TGCAGTGCTAGTATCATCCGCGAGCAGTACTTC.

The J gene is TRBJ1-1, the V gene TRBV28; 10 nucleotides line up with TRBD1. Trimming at V came to 4 bases and at J to 4 bases, leaving 12 bases not matched to a gene. Germline CDR1 MDHEN, CDR2 SYDVKM. The CDR3 sequence is 17 residues long. The CDR3 is CASSSTGQGTWGTEAFF. The CDR3 DNA follows: TGTGCCAGCAGTTCTACGGGACAGGGGACCTGGGGCACTGAAGCTTTCTTT.

The chain has TRBV27 and TRBJ2-1; 12 bases are shared with TRBD2. This CDR3 is 16 amino acids long. Germline V gene data show CDR1 as MNHEY and CDR2 as SMNVEV (reference sequence). Trimming cost V 0 bases and J 7 bases; bases outside gene matches: 4. The CDR3 DNA sequence: TGTGCCAGCAGTTTATCGTCCCTAGCGGGAGGGAATGAGCAGTTCTTC. Translated: CASSLSSLAGGNEQFF.

The J gene is TRBJ1-1, the V gene TRBV7-3; no firm D call. Germline CDR1 reads SGHTA; CDR2 reads FQGTGA. The ends were cut back, 4 bases at V and 4 bases at J, with 7 bases in the middle. This CDR3 contains 12 residues. The CDR3 region is CASSSAGTEAFF. CDR3 sequence (DNA): TGTGCCAGCAGCTCAGCGGGCACTGAAGCTTTCTTT.

The rearrangement links TRBV5-4 to TRBJ2-7, with 9 bases aligning to TRBD1. V shed 4 bases, J shed 3 bases, and the junction held 8 bases outside the gene matches. The CDR3 runs 15 residues. The germline V gene encodes CDR1 SGHNT and CDR2 YYREEE (reference sequence). CDR3 in DNA: TGTGCCAGCAGCCCGACGGGACAGGGAATCTACGAGCAGTACTTC. Protein product: CASSPTGQGIYEQYF. The full variable domain, rest sourced from reference TRBV5-4 and TRBJ2-7, is ETGVTQSPTHLIKTRGQQVTLRCSSQSGHNTVSWYQQALGQGPQFIFQYYREEENGRGNFPPRFSGLQFPNYSSELNVNALELDDSALYLCASSPTGQGIYEQYFGPGTRLTVT.

The rearrangement joins TRBV6-5 to TRBJ2-1, with TRBD2 matching over 7 bases. CDR3 length: 15 residues. CDR1 is MNHEY and CDR2 is SVGAGI in the germline V gene. Trimming removed 2 bases from V and 7 bases from J; junction bases left unmatched: 8. The CDR3 reads CASSYGRELRNEQFF. In nucleotides, the CDR3 is TGTGCCAGCAGTTACGGGCGGGAGCTGCGGAATGAGCAGTTCTTC.

The CDR3 coding sequence is TGTGCCAGCAGTGAGATACCGGGACAGGGTATCTATGGCTACACCTTC. This encodes CASSEIPGQGIYGYTF. The chain couples TRBV9 to TRBJ1-2, with 9 bases matching TRBD1. The CDR3 length is 16 residues. With 5 bases clipped from V and 4 bases from J, the junction kept 12 bases outside the gene matches. Germline V gene sequence: CDR1 SGDLS, CDR2 YYNGEE.

This clone has just a few counts. Here the CDR3 reads CASSIGTGEAFF. For the CDR3, the DNA is TGTGCCAGCAGCATCGGGACAGGTGAAGCTTTCTTT. The chain joins TRBV7-3 to TRBJ1-1, with 8 bases aligning to TRBD1. This CDR3 has 12 amino acids. Germline loops: CDR1 SGHTA, CDR2 FQGTGA. The trim removed 5 bases at V and 7 bases at J, leaving 3 bases unmatched. Variable domain in full (rest from reference TRBV7-3 and TRBJ1-1): GAGVSQTPSNKVTEKGKYVELRCDPISGHTALYWYRQSLGQGPEFLIYFQGTGAADDSGLPNDRFFAVRPEGSVSTLKIQRTERGDSAVYLCASSIGTGEAFFGQGTRLTVV.

V gene TRBV4-1 combines with J gene TRBJ2-3, with D possibly matching TRBD2 (5 bases). Per the germline V gene, CDR1 is MGHRA and CDR2 is YSYEKL. V was pared by 0 bases and J by 1 base, with 8 bases between. The CDR3 runs to 15 residues. CDR3 protein: CASSQESGGTDTQYF. CDR3 DNA sequence: TGCGCCAGCAGCCAAGAATCCGGGGGCACAGATACGCAGTATTTT.

Only one count was recorded for this clone. The chain carries TRBV5-1 and TRBJ2-1; no clear D gene. The germline V and J ends were trimmed by 1 base and 0 bases, with 11 bases remaining between them. Looked up from germline, CDR1 is SGHRS and CDR2 is YFSETQ. The CDR3 totals 16 residues. CDR3 bases: TGCGCCAGCAGCTTGTTGGGGAAGAGCTCCTACAATGAGCAGTTCTTC. It encodes CASSLLGKSSYNEQFF.

The chain combines TRBV18 with TRBJ1-2, with D possibly matching TRBD1 (5 bases). Trimming left V 6 bases short and J 6 bases short, with 20 bases between. The CDR3 has 15 amino acids. Germline V gene sequence: CDR1 KGHSH, CDR2 LQKENI. This CDR3 reads CASSTKLGRKDGYTF. DNA of the CDR3: TGTGCCAGCTCGACGAAGCTGGGACGGAAAGATGGCTACACCTTC.

This chain links TRBV29-1 with TRBJ1-2; tentative D call: TRBD1 (6 bases). CDR1 SQVTM and CDR2 ANQGSEA come from the germline V gene. V gave up 4 bases and J gave up 8 bases, with 11 bases separating them. The CDR3 runs to 11 residues. This chain's CDR3 is CSVAGDRGYTF. CDR3 coding DNA: TGCAGCGTTGCAGGGGATCGGGGCTACACCTTC.

The chain is built from TRBV9 and TRBJ2-2, with 7 bases lining up with TRBD2. The CDR3 has 13 residues. Germline CDR1 reads SGDLS; CDR2 reads YYNGEE. The trim removed 3 bases at V and 6 bases at J, leaving 2 bases unmatched. CDR3 residues: CASSDAGAGELFF. CDR3 nucleotide sequence: TGTGCCAGCAGCGATGCGGGAGCCGGGGAGCTGTTTTTT.

The rearrangement uses TRBV11-2 and TRBJ2-3, with no clear D. Germline V gene sequence: CDR1 SGHAT, CDR2 FQNNGV. V was cut by 0 bases and J by 14 bases, with 12 bases left in between. The CDR3 runs 12 residues. CDR3 protein: CASSLEGYRAYF. The CDR3 region has the DNA TGTGCCAGCAGCTTAGAGGGCTACCGTGCGTATTTT.

This chain joins TRBV7-9 and TRBJ2-7; 7 bases map to TRBD1. This CDR3 has 12 residues. Per germline, CDR1 SEHNR and CDR2 FQNEAQ (reference sequence). V was pared by 4 bases and J by 5 bases, with 2 bases of the junction left unmatched. CDR3 in amino acids: CASSWTGHEQYF. CDR3 nucleotides: TGTGCCAGCAGCTGGACAGGCCACGAGCAGTACTTC.

This chain links TRBV19 with TRBJ2-3; 10 bases align to TRBD1. With V trimmed by 8 bases and J by 4 bases, 15 bases remained unmatched. The CDR3 sequence is 17 residues long. Germline V gene lookup returns CDR1 LNHDA and CDR2 SQIVND (reference sequence). CDR3 sequence (DNA): TGTGCCAGTCCTAGACAGGGGGCCGGTGTTAGCGCAGATACGCAGTATTTT. Translated: CASPRQGAGVSADTQYF.

This chain links TRBV11-3 with TRBJ2-7, with D possibly called TRBD1 or TRBD2 (5 bases each). Germline V gene sequence: CDR1 SGHNT, CDR2 YENEEA. There are 15 residues in the CDR3. V lost 5 bases to trimming and J lost 2 bases, with 16 bases between them. The CDR3 spells CASSGTGTETYEQYF. CDR3 coding DNA: TGTGCCAGCAGCGGAACCGGGACGGAAACCTACGAGCAGTACTTC.

This chain joins TRBV28 and TRBJ1-1; 8 bases align to TRBD1. Germline CDR1 is MDHEN and CDR2 is SYDVKM. CDR3 length equals 14 residues. V lost 7 bases, J lost 1 base, and 5 bases stayed unmatched. In DNA, the CDR3 is TGTGCCAGCAAGCGGGACAGGAGGAACACTGAAGCTTTCTTT. Protein: CASKRDRRNTEAFF.

This clone was picked up one time. This sequence joins TRBV10-3 and TRBJ2-7; possibly TRBD2 for D (6 bases). Trimming stripped 3 bases from V and 3 bases from J, with 9 bases between. Per germline, CDR1 ENHRY and CDR2 SYGVKD. The CDR3 covers 13 residues. CDR3: CAISDGTFYEQYF. The CDR3, as DNA: TGTGCCATCAGTGACGGGACTTTCTACGAGCAGTACTTC.

This chain connects TRBV2 to TRBJ2-5, with 10 bases identical to TRBD2. Germline V gene lookup returns CDR1 SNHLY and CDR2 FYNNEI. This CDR3 contains 14 residues. The J segment lost 1 base and the V segment lost 7 bases, leaving 3 bases of the junction unmatched. CDR3: CASIPSGSQETQYF. In DNA, the CDR3 is TGTGCCAGCATTCCTAGCGGGAGCCAAGAGACCCAGTACTTC.